The 9 T cell receptor beta chains below all came from one sample that was sequenced in a study of T cell changes during pregnancy in multiple sclerosis (dated by TCRdb to the late 2010s). The method behind the library was the immunoSEQ multiplex PCR assay. Sourced from immuneACCESS, this table was stored by TCRdb with only in-frame sequences that have V and J called. A share of the clones is absent; for the studies checked, an unresolved V gene accounts for under half, and the remainder has no known explanation. This sample gives 30,000 or so clones in total; more than 85% of them show up just once. The ten largest make up approximately 0.43% of the sample. Here the sequenced sample was CD4+ T cells from peripheral blood mononuclear cells, taken after pregnancy. These receptors originate from a female donor with multiple sclerosis, enrolled in a pregnancy study.

The rearrangement joins TRBV6-5 to TRBJ1-1; 7 bases agree with TRBD1. CDR1 and CDR2 (germline): MNHEY, SVGAGI. The length of the CDR3 is 15 residues. Losses at the gene ends were 0 bases for V and 5 bases for J; bases not matched to a gene: 6. CDR3: CASSYSYRGGTEAFF. The CDR3 bases are TGTGCCAGCAGTTACTCGTACAGGGGAGGAACTGAAGCTTTCTTT.

V and J are TRBV7-9 and TRBJ1-1, with 8 bases that match TRBD1. CDR1 SEHNR and CDR2 FQNEAQ come from the germline V gene (reference sequence). V was clipped by 11 bases and J by 7 bases; unmatched bases: 15. The CDR3 runs 14 residues. The chain's CDR3 is CASYRGSTLLEAFF. In nucleotides, the CDR3 is TGTGCCTCATACAGGGGGTCTACCCTGCTTGAAGCTTTCTTT.

This clone was counted a single time. The V call is TRBV19, the J call TRBJ1-6; 8 bases align to TRBD1. Germline-derived CDR1 and CDR2 are LNHDA and SQIVND (reference sequence). This CDR3 is 13 amino acids long. V shed 5 bases, J shed 7 bases, and the junction held 1 base outside the gene matches. CDR3 protein: CASSRTGNSPLHF. The CDR3, as DNA: TGTGCCAGTAGTCGGACAGGGAATTCACCCCTCCACTTT.

V usage is TRBV7-3 and J usage is TRBJ2-2, with D maybe TRBD1 (6 bases). Germline-derived CDR1 and CDR2 are SGHTA and FQGTGA. The V and J ends lost 4 bases and 7 bases respectively, with 10 bases between them. This CDR3 has 13 amino acids. The CDR3 DNA follows: TGTGCCAGCAGCTCAAACAGGGACGGGGAGCTGTTTTTT. It yields the protein CASSSNRDGELFF.

The chain uses TRBV29-1 and TRBJ2-6; 7 bases map to TRBD2. Unmatched junction bases numbered 7, after V lost 5 bases and J lost 0 bases. This CDR3 is 16 amino acids long. Germline V CDR1 and CDR2: SQVTM, ANQGSEA. CDR3 protein: CSVSSGVLSGANVLTF. CDR3 nucleotides: TGCAGCGTTTCAAGCGGGGTCCTCTCTGGGGCCAACGTCCTGACTTTC.

This CDR3 is CASTEGSEVQPQHF. CDR3 DNA: TGTGCCAGTACCGAGGGCAGCGAGGTTCAGCCCCAGCATTTT. The gene calls are TRBV19 and TRBJ1-5; D unresolved. The CDR3 covers 14 residues. The V and J ends lost 7 bases and 6 bases respectively, with 16 bases between them. CDR1 and CDR2 from the germline V gene are LNHDA and SQIVND (reference sequence).

V usage is TRBV7-8 and J usage is TRBJ2-1; 8 positions match TRBD2. Germline values: CDR1 SGHVS, CDR2 FQNEAQ. This CDR3 is 17 amino acids long. Trimming cost V 1 base and J 1 base; bases outside gene matches: 6. The CDR3 loop is CASSLGGSGASYNEQFF. The CDR3 nucleotides read TGTGCCAGCAGCTTAGGCGGTAGCGGGGCATCCTACAATGAGCAGTTCTTC. Supplemented by reference TRBV7-8 and TRBJ2-1, the full variable domain reads GAGVSQSPRYKVAKRGQDVALRCDPISGHVSLFWYQQALGQGPEFLTYFQNEAQLDKSGLPSDRFFAERPEGSVSTLKIQRTQQEDSAVYLCASSLGGSGASYNEQFFGPGTRLTVL.

The V and J genes are TRBV9 and TRBJ2-1; TRBD2 matches at 7 bases. Germline lookup yields CDR1 SGDLS and CDR2 YYNGEE. The J segment lost 4 bases and the V segment lost 2 bases, leaving 6 bases of the junction unmatched. The CDR3 spans 15 residues. In DNA, the CDR3 is TGTGCCAGCAGCGTCGACGGCGGGGGTTACAATGAGCAGTTCTTC. Translation gives CASSVDGGGYNEQFF.

V and J are TRBV18 and TRBJ2-5, with a weak D call TRBD2 (6 bases). Trimming cost V 6 bases and J 1 base, with 12 bases left between them. The CDR3 sequence is 14 residues long. Germline V gives CDR1 KGHSH, CDR2 LQKENI. The CDR3 bases are TGTGCCAGCTCGTCCGGGACTGTCCAAGAGACCCAGTACTTC. Amino acid sequence: CASSSGTVQETQYF.